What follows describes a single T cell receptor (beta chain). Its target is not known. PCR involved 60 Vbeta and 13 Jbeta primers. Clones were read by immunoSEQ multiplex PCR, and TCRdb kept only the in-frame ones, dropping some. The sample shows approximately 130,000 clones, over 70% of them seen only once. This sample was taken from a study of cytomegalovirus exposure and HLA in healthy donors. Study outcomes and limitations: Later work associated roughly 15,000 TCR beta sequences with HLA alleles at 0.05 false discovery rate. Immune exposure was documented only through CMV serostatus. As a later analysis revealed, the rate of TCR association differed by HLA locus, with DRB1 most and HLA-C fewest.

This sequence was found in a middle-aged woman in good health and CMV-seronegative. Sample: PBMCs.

The CDR3 loop reads CASSLGRTDTQYF. CDR3 coding DNA: TGCGCCAGCAGCTTGGGGCGGACAGATACGCAGTATTTT. The chain employs TRBV5-1 and TRBJ2-3; D uncertain. Germline CDR1 is SGHRS and CDR2 is YFSETQ. Trimming left V 0 bases short and J 3 bases short, with 5 bases between. The CDR3 covers 13 residues.